One and the same sample provided the 20 T cell receptor beta chains below, sequenced in a study of cytotoxic CD8 clonotypes in ibrutinib-treated CLL (dated by TCRdb to 2020 to 2022). Libraries were made using the immunoSEQ multiplex PCR assay. TCRdb holds this immuneACCESS table with in-frame rearrangements only. Some clones are missing; in checked studies, unresolved V genes explain under half, and the rest has no known cause. Across this sample there are approximately 340,000 clones, with 67% seen only once. Roughly 6% of the sample is held by the ten biggest clonotypes. Sequencing used PBMCs, obtained after 36 months of ibrutinib treatment. Source of these receptors: a human donor with chronic lymphocytic leukemia.

The chain is built from TRBV10-3 and TRBJ1-2; 7 bases match TRBD1. CDR1 is ENHRY and CDR2 is SYGVKD in the germline V gene. The CDR3 contains 15 residues. The ends lost 3 bases at V and 8 bases at J; junction bases unmatched: 12. CDR3: CAISERDRVYEGYTF. For the CDR3, the DNA is TGTGCCATCAGTGAACGTGACAGGGTGTATGAGGGCTACACCTTC.

The chain joins TRBV19 to TRBJ1-5; D is unclear. The CDR3 is 15 residues long. Germline-derived CDR1 and CDR2 are LNHDA and SQIVND (reference sequence). V was trimmed by 0 bases and J by 5 bases, leaving 11 bases between them. CDR3 sequence: CASSIEGRRDQPQHF. CDR3 nucleotide sequence: TGTGCCAGTAGTATAGAGGGCAGGAGAGATCAGCCCCAGCATTTT.

V and J are TRBV20-1 and TRBJ1-1; unclear D gene. This CDR3 has 9 amino acids. Germline CDR1 and CDR2: DFQATT and SNEGSKA (reference sequence). Trimming removed 6 bases from V and 12 bases from J, with 11 bases in between. CDR3 protein: CSATTQTFF. For the CDR3, the DNA is TGCAGTGCGACAACCCAGACTTTCTTT.

The chain joins TRBV18 to TRBJ1-1; D unclear. V was cut by 6 bases and J by 3 bases, with 14 bases left in between. CDR1 KGHSH and CDR2 LQKENI come from the germline V gene. The CDR3 is 14 residues long. For the CDR3, the DNA is TGTGCCAGCTCCCCCCGTGGAACCCACACTGAAGCTTTCTTT. It encodes CASSPRGTHTEAFF.

This sequence joins TRBV10-1 and TRBJ2-7; 10 bases line up with TRBD1. Germline loops: CDR1 WNHNN, CDR2 SYGVQD (reference sequence). V was pared by 7 bases and J by 2 bases, with 5 bases of the junction left unmatched. The CDR3 extends over 14 amino acids. CDR3 sequence reads: CASKGTGVPYEQYF. The CDR3 nucleotides read TGCGCCAGCAAAGGGACAGGGGTTCCCTACGAGCAGTACTTC.

V and J are TRBV7-9 and TRBJ1-3, with D tentatively TRBD1 (5 bases). CDR3 length equals 15 residues. Germline CDR1 is SEHNR and CDR2 is FQNEAQ (reference sequence). The V and J ends lost 6 bases and 0 bases respectively, with 12 bases between them. CDR3 sequence (DNA): TGTGCCAGCAGTTGGGGACGGGCCTCTGGAAACACCATATATTTT. It codes for CASSWGRASGNTIYF.

The chain uses TRBV9 and TRBJ2-7, with 9 bases matching TRBD2. Germline V gives CDR1 SGDLS, CDR2 YYNGEE. The V and J ends lost 0 bases and 3 bases, in that order; junction bases with no gene match: 7. The CDR3 is made up of 16 amino acids. CDR3 coding DNA: TGTGCCAGCAGCGTAGGGAGGGCTAGCGGGGACTACGAGCAGTACTTC. Amino acid sequence: CASSVGRASGDYEQYF.

This clone was seen a few times. The chain recombines TRBV6-5 with TRBJ2-2, with TRBD2 matching 8 bases. The junction had 9 bases not matched to a gene; V was cut back by 4 bases and J by 5 bases. The CDR3 is made up of 16 amino acids. Germline CDR1 reads MNHEY; CDR2 reads SVGAGI. The CDR3 DNA is TGTGCCAGCAGTTGGTCGAGTGCGGGAGGTACCGGGGAGCTGTTTTTT. Translating it yields CASSWSSAGGTGELFF.

V gene TRBV11-3 combines with J gene TRBJ2-3; 15 bases agree with TRBD2. The CDR3 runs to 17 residues. The trim removed 3 bases at V and 2 bases at J, leaving 3 bases unmatched. Germline V gene sequence: CDR1 SGHNT, CDR2 YENEEA. The CDR3 loop is CASSLGLAGGDTDTQYF. As DNA, the CDR3 is TGTGCCAGCAGCTTGGGACTAGCGGGAGGAGACACAGATACGCAGTATTTT.

The chain carries TRBV2 and TRBJ2-1, with 7 bases fitting TRBD1. The CDR3 has 14 amino acids. V was clipped by 6 bases and J by 8 bases; unmatched bases: 10. Germline V lookup: CDR1 SNHLY, CDR2 FYNNEI. The CDR3 DNA follows: TGTGCCAGCAGAGGTACAGGGGTTACGGATGAGCAGTTCTTC. Translated, it gives CASRGTGVTDEQFF.

V is TRBV2 and J is TRBJ1-5, with D hard to call. In germline, CDR1 is SNHLY, CDR2 FYNNEI. The CDR3 extends over 16 amino acids. V was pared by 3 bases and J by 0 bases, with 12 bases between. The CDR3 DNA reads as TGTGCCAGCAGTGATCACGGTCTCTATAGCAATCAGCCCCAGCATTTT. As protein: CASSDHGLYSNQPQHF.

The table lists this clone with many counts. This chain connects TRBV7-6 to TRBJ2-2; D perhaps matches TRBD1 (6 bases). The length of the CDR3 is 14 residues. The germline V gene encodes CDR1 SGHVS and CDR2 FNYEAQ. V was pared by 6 bases and J by 1 base, with 9 bases between. In DNA form, the CDR3 reads TGTGCCAGCAGATCGACAGGGAACACCGGGGAGCTGTTTTTT. Amino acids: CASRSTGNTGELFF.

This clone has more than one count but fewer than ten. This chain's CDR3 is CASSEAGSYGYTF. For the CDR3, the DNA is TGTGCCAGCAGTGAGGCAGGGAGCTATGGCTACACCTTC. The V and J genes are TRBV6-1 and TRBJ1-2, with a possible D match to TRBD1 (5 bases). Trimming removed 3 bases at V and 4 bases at J, with 9 bases between. The CDR3 totals 13 residues. Looked up from germline, CDR1 is MNHNS and CDR2 is SASEGT.

The V call is TRBV27, the J call TRBJ2-1; no clear D gene. Trimming shortened V by 2 bases and J by 8 bases, and 13 bases separated the two germline ends. The CDR3 is 14 residues long. Germline V gene sequence: CDR1 MNHEY, CDR2 SMNVEV (reference sequence). The CDR3: CASSLGLAAYEQFF. The CDR3 region has the DNA TGTGCCAGCAGTTTAGGGCTCGCTGCGTATGAGCAGTTCTTC.

V usage is TRBV19 and J usage is TRBJ1-2; no definite D call. The CDR3 loop spans 14 amino acids. Trimming left V 7 bases short and J 1 base short, with 13 bases between. Germline values: CDR1 LNHDA, CDR2 SQIVND (reference sequence). This CDR3 is CASKGHQINYGYTF. CDR3 DNA sequence: TGTGCCAGTAAGGGCCACCAGATTAACTATGGCTACACCTTC.

The count of this clone is one. This chain joins TRBV5-6 and TRBJ2-7; D is unresolved. With 2 bases removed from V and 6 bases from J, the gap between germline ends came to 6 bases. Per the germline V gene, CDR1 is SGHDT and CDR2 is YYEEEE. CDR3 size: 11 residues. This CDR3 reads CASSFRLEQYF. CDR3 in DNA: TGTGCCAGCAGCTTTCGTCTCGAGCAGTACTTC.

The chain recombines TRBV30 with TRBJ2-7; D might be TRBD1 or TRBD2, each matching 5 bases. Trimming took 2 bases from V and 5 from J, leaving 13 bases between them. The germline V gene encodes CDR1 GTSNPN and CDR2 SVGIG (reference sequence). The length of the CDR3 is 13 residues. For the CDR3, the DNA is TGTGCCTGGAGTACCCAAGGGACCGACGAGCAGTACTTC. Protein sequence: CAWSTQGTDEQYF.

The V and J genes are TRBV4-3 and TRBJ1-1; the D is unclear. The germline V and J ends were trimmed by 2 bases and 7 bases, with 8 bases remaining between them. The CDR3 runs 12 residues. CDR1 is LGHNA, CDR2 YSLEER, per germline. CDR3 in DNA: TGCGCCAGCAGCCAATACAGTGGTGAAGCTTTCTTT. Its protein product is CASSQYSGEAFF.

This clone was picked up many times. This chain uses TRBV28 with TRBJ2-5, with unresolved D. Between the trimmed V and J ends, which lost 8 bases and 6 bases, there was a span of 13 bases. The CDR3 runs 12 residues. Germline V CDR1 and CDR2: MDHEN, SYDVKM. CDR3 amino acids: CASHTTDQTQYF. CDR3 sequence (DNA): TGTGCCAGCCATACTACCGACCAGACCCAGTACTTC. Full variable domain (missing parts from reference TRBV28 and TRBJ2-5): DVKVTQSSRYLVKRTGEKVFLECVQDMDHENMFWYRQDPGLGLRLIYFSYDVKMKEKGDIPEGYSVSREKKERFSLILESASTNQTSMYLCASHTTDQTQYFGPGTRLLVL.

The chain employs TRBV7-9 and TRBJ2-7; TRBD2 aligns across 10 bases. The CDR3 has 15 residues. The V segment lost 5 bases and the J segment 5 bases; nucleotides outside the gene matches: 9. Germline V gene data show CDR1 as SEHNR and CDR2 as FQNEAQ (reference sequence). This chain's CDR3 is CASSPVAGLANEQYF. The CDR3 DNA reads as TGTGCCAGCAGCCCGGTAGCGGGACTAGCGAACGAGCAGTACTTC.